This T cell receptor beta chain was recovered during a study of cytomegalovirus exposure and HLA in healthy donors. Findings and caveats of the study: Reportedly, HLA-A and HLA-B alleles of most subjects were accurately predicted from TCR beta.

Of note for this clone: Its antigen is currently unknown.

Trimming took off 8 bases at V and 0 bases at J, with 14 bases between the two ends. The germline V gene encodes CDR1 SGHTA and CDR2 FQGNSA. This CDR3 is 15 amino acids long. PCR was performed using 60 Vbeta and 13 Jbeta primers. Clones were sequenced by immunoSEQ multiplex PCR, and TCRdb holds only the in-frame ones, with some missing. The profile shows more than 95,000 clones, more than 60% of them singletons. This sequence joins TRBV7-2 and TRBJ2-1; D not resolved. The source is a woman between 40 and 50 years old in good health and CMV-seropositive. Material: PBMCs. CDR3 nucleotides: TGTGCCAGCGCGGCCGCCGGTGCCTCCTACAATGAGCAGTTCTTC. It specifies CASAAAGASYNEQFF.